A single sample is the source of the 30 T cell receptor beta chains below, sequenced in a study of cytomegalovirus exposure and HLA in healthy donors (dated by TCRdb to the late 2010s). Library preparation employed the immunoSEQ multiplex PCR assay. The clones in this table, taken by TCRdb from immuneACCESS, are in-frame only. Not every clone is retained; where verified, under half of the shortfall comes from an unresolved V gene, and the cause of the rest is unknown. The sample profile shows about 65,000 clones; about 91% of them were found once. 1% to 1.5% of the sample belongs to the ten largest clones. The sample was PBMCs. Receptors originate from a woman aged 18-29 years in good health and CMV-seronegative.

This sequence joins TRBV27 and TRBJ2-7; no definite D call. The CDR3 totals 14 residues. Germline CDR1 MNHEY, CDR2 SMNVEV (reference sequence). Trimming stripped 3 bases from V and 6 bases from J, with 15 bases between. The CDR3 is CASSLVALAPEQYF. The CDR3 bases are TGTGCCAGCAGTTTGGTTGCCTTAGCCCCCGAGCAGTACTTC.

This chain links TRBV5-8 with TRBJ2-3; a weak D match, TRBD1 (6 bases). This CDR3 has 14 residues. The germline CDR1 and CDR2 sequences are SGHTS and YDEGEE. The V gene lost 4 bases and the J gene lost 1 base, with 10 bases spanning the gap. CDR3 loop: CASSRSGGTDTQYF. CDR3 DNA sequence: TGTGCCAGCAGCAGGTCAGGGGGCACAGATACGCAGTATTTT.

The rearrangement links TRBV15 to TRBJ2-1; D may be TRBD2 (7 bases). V was trimmed by 1 base and J by 7 bases, leaving 20 bases between them. The CDR3 sequence is 17 residues long. Germline CDR1 and CDR2: LNHNV and YYDKDF (reference sequence). CDR3 DNA sequence: TGTGCCACCAGCAGAGGGGGGGGGCAGGGAGCGGGGAATGAGCAGTTCTTC. This codes for CATSRGGGQGAGNEQFF.

The V call is TRBV7-3, the J call TRBJ1-1; D perhaps matches TRBD1 (6 bases). V lost 5 bases, J lost 2 bases, and 9 bases lay in between. In germline, CDR1 is SGHTA, CDR2 FQGTGA. This CDR3 spans 13 amino acids. CDR3 in amino acids: CASSRTANTEAFF. DNA of the CDR3: TGTGCCAGCAGCAGGACAGCTAACACTGAAGCTTTCTTT.

The rearrangement links TRBV7-9 to TRBJ2-5; tentative D call: TRBD1 (6 bases). The CDR3 consists of 16 residues. Between the trimmed V and J ends, which lost 5 bases and 5 bases, there was a span of 21 bases. Germline CDR1 is SEHNR and CDR2 is FQNEAQ (reference sequence). This chain's CDR3 is CASSRWDTTLGETQYF. CDR3 sequence (DNA): TGTGCCAGCAGCCGCTGGGACACCACTTTAGGGGAGACCCAGTACTTC.

The gene calls are TRBV28 and TRBJ2-3; D gene unclear. V was clipped by 6 bases and J by 6 bases, with 10 bases between them. The germline V gene has CDR1 MDHEN and CDR2 SYDVKM. The CDR3 is made up of 12 amino acids. The CDR3 is CASSQQRDTQYF. The CDR3, as DNA: TGTGCCAGCAGCCAGCAGAGGGATACGCAGTATTTT.

This CDR3 is CASSPWGLFDEQFF. Here the CDR3 DNA reads TGTGCCAGCAGCCCCTGGGGACTTTTCGATGAGCAGTTCTTC. The rearrangement links TRBV7-9 to TRBJ2-1; tentatively, D is TRBD2 (6 bases). Germline V lookup: CDR1 SEHNR, CDR2 FQNEAQ (reference sequence). CDR3 size: 14 residues. V was clipped by 5 bases and J by 8 bases, with 16 bases between them.

This chain's CDR3 is CATSRDGDTGELFF. The CDR3 DNA sequence: TGTGCCACCAGCAGAGACGGTGACACCGGGGAGCTGTTTTTT. The chain is built from TRBV15 and TRBJ2-2, with D uncertain. The CDR3 spans 14 residues. The germline CDR1 and CDR2 sequences are LNHNV and YYDKDF (reference sequence). V lost 0 bases to trimming and J lost 3 bases, with 5 bases between them.

Here the CDR3 DNA reads TGTGCCAGCAGCTTAGGGAGGACAGGGTTGGGAAAACTGTTTTTT. Translating it yields CASSLGRTGLGKLFF. This sequence joins TRBV11-2 and TRBJ1-4, with 8 positions matching TRBD1. Germline V gene sequence: CDR1 SGHAT, CDR2 FQNNGV. This CDR3 is 15 amino acids long. V was clipped by 1 base and J by 10 bases; unmatched bases: 8.

The V call is TRBV18, the J call TRBJ1-2; D remains unclear. In germline, CDR1 is KGHSH, CDR2 LQKENI. Trimming pared 5 bases from V and 2 bases from J, leaving 9 bases between. This CDR3 has 13 amino acids. CDR3 bases: TGTGCCAGCTCAATCCGGGTAAACTATGGCTACACCTTC. Residues: CASSIRVNYGYTF.

V and J are TRBV5-1 and TRBJ2-1; 12 bases agree with TRBD2. Germline assignment: CDR1 SGHRS and CDR2 YFSETQ. With V trimmed by 5 bases and J by 6 bases, 6 bases remained unmatched. The CDR3 totals 15 residues. CDR3 in amino acids: CASRKTSGSSNEQFF. For the CDR3, the DNA is TGCGCCAGCAGGAAGACTAGCGGGAGTTCCAATGAGCAGTTCTTC. The full variable domain, with the rest looked up from reference TRBV5-1 and TRBJ2-1, is KAGVTQTPRYLIKTRGQQVTLSCSPISGHRSVSWYQQTPGQGLQFLFEYFSETQRNKGNFPGRFSGRQFSNSRSEMNVSTLELGDSALYLCASRKTSGSSNEQFFGPGTRLTVL.

This clone was seen just once. The chain joins TRBV5-1 to TRBJ2-7, with TRBD1 matching 8 bases. This CDR3 is 15 amino acids long. Per the germline V gene, CDR1 is SGHRS and CDR2 is YFSETQ. V was clipped by 0 bases and J by 2 bases; unmatched bases: 4. The CDR3 loop reads CASSLGQGLPYEQYF. The CDR3 DNA reads as TGCGCCAGCAGCTTGGGACAGGGGCTACCCTACGAGCAGTACTTC.

The chain is built from TRBV15 and TRBJ2-2; D not resolved. The V gene's germline CDR1 is LNHNV and CDR2 YYDKDF (reference sequence). V lost 1 base and J 1 base, leaving 13 bases between the germline ends. This CDR3 is built from 17 residues. CDR3 nucleotides: TGTGCCACCAGCAGAGCGAACAGCTATTTGAACACCGGGGAGCTGTTTTTT. It codes for CATSRANSYLNTGELFF.

The count of this clone is one. The gene calls are TRBV9 and TRBJ2-1; the D is unclear. Germline V lookup: CDR1 SGDLS, CDR2 YYNGEE. The CDR3 has 15 amino acids. Trimming pared 4 bases from V and 2 bases from J, leaving 13 bases between. The DNA for the CDR3 is TGTGCCAGCAGCACAAGTAGTGGGCCCTACAATGAGCAGTTCTTC. Translated: CASSTSSGPYNEQFF.

This chain uses TRBV6-5 with TRBJ2-1; no clear D gene. The length of the CDR3 is 15 residues. Trimming removed 2 bases at V and 4 bases at J, with 12 bases between. Germline-derived CDR1 and CDR2 are MNHEY and SVGAGI. The CDR3 DNA follows: TGTGCCAGCAGTTACGGTAGTCGTCCGTACAATGAGCAGTTCTTC. Translated, it gives CASSYGSRPYNEQFF.

The chain links TRBV28 to TRBJ2-2, with 9 bases fitting TRBD2. Trimming removed 4 bases from V and 5 bases from J; junction bases left unmatched: 8. CDR3 length: 16 residues. Germline V gene data show CDR1 as MDHEN and CDR2 as SYDVKM. CDR3 in amino acids: CASSSHGAGGTGELFF. The CDR3 DNA reads TGTGCCAGCAGTTCCCATGGGGCGGGAGGGACCGGGGAGCTGTTTTTT.

Remarks on this clone: This sample includes further DNA sequences coding for the same CDR3. The V gene is TRBV18, the J gene TRBJ2-5, with D possibly TRBD2 on 6 matching bases. CDR3 size: 13 residues. Germline CDR1 is KGHSH and CDR2 is LQKENI. The germline V and J ends were trimmed by 2 bases and 5 bases, with 9 bases remaining between them. CDR3 coding DNA: TGTGCCAGCTCACCAGGAGGGGAGGAGACCCAGTACTTC. This codes for CASSPGGEETQYF.

This chain links TRBV9 with TRBJ1-2; D uncertain. Germline-derived CDR1 and CDR2 are SGDLS and YYNGEE. V lost 0 bases and J lost 2, with 8 bases in between. The CDR3 is made up of 14 amino acids. CDR3 protein: CASSVAKPNYGYTF. The CDR3, as DNA: TGTGCCAGCAGCGTAGCGAAGCCCAACTATGGCTACACCTTC.

The V call is TRBV9, the J call TRBJ1-4; TRBD1 agrees at 8 bases. The CDR3 sequence is 18 residues long. Looked up from germline, CDR1 is SGDLS and CDR2 is YYNGEE. Germline trimming cut 4 bases from V and 3 bases from J; bases unmatched to any gene: 14. DNA for the CDR3: TGTGCCAGCAGCCCTGGACAGGGCTGGGGTTTGGCTAATGAAAAACTGTTTTTT. Protein sequence: CASSPGQGWGLANEKLFF.

The V call is TRBV23-1, the J call TRBJ2-3; possibly TRBD2 for D (6 bases). TRBV23-1 is noted as an ORF with a role that remains uncertain. The CDR3 extends over 16 amino acids. Trimming shortened V by 2 bases and J by 9 bases, and 21 bases separated the two germline ends. The CDR3 is CASSQPLGPGALTQYF. The CDR3 region has the DNA TGCGCCAGCAGTCAACCTCTGGGACCGGGAGCCTTAACGCAGTATTTT.

CDR3 region: CASSDGRSNQPQHF. In DNA form, the CDR3 reads TGTGCCAGCAGTGATGGCAGGAGCAATCAGCCCCAGCATTTT. The rearrangement links TRBV2 to TRBJ1-5; D gene ambiguous. CDR1 is SNHLY, CDR2 FYNNEI, per germline. V shed 3 bases and J shed 1 base, with 7 bases lying between them. The CDR3 length is 14 residues.

This chain uses TRBV2 with TRBJ1-2, with D unclear. CDR1 and CDR2 (germline): SNHLY, FYNNEI. This CDR3 has 14 residues. Trimming removed 6 bases at V and 8 bases at J, with 19 bases between. The CDR3 is CASSHEKQGGGYTF. CDR3 nucleotides: TGTGCCAGCAGCCACGAAAAACAAGGAGGGGGCTACACCTTC.

The genes are TRBV9 and TRBJ2-3; 7 positions match TRBD2. This CDR3 has 16 residues. Germline trimming cut 4 bases from V and 5 bases from J; bases unmatched to any gene: 13. The V gene's germline CDR1 is SGDLS and CDR2 YYNGEE. CDR3 in amino acids: CASSPLADPAGDTQYF. CDR3 bases: TGTGCCAGCAGCCCCCTAGCGGACCCCGCGGGAGATACGCAGTATTTT. The full variable domain, rest sourced from reference TRBV9 and TRBJ2-3, is DSGVTQTPKHLITATGQRVTLRCSPRSGDLSVYWYQQSLDQGLQFLIQYYNGEERAKGNILERFSAQQFPDLHSELNLSSLELGDSALYFCASSPLADPAGDTQYFGPGTRLTVL.

V gene TRBV28 combines with J gene TRBJ1-2; maybe TRBD1 (5 bases). CDR3 length: 16 residues. Germline V CDR1 and CDR2: MDHEN, SYDVKM. The V end was cut by 5 bases, the J end by 0 bases, with 16 bases between. CDR3 DNA sequence: TGTGCCAGCAGTCCGGCCCAGGGCCTCTCTAACTATGGCTACACCTTC. This translates into CASSPAQGLSNYGYTF.

The V gene is TRBV28, the J gene TRBJ1-2; 7 bases fit TRBD1. The germline CDR1 and CDR2 sequences are MDHEN and SYDVKM. V shed 4 bases and J 6 bases; nucleotides not matched to a gene: 5. This CDR3 has 13 amino acids. In nucleotides, the CDR3 is TGTGCCAGCAGTTCAACAGGGGAGGATGGCTACACCTTC. The encoded protein is CASSSTGEDGYTF.

The V gene is TRBV7-5, the J gene TRBJ2-7; the table's D call TRBD1 went unverified against the DNA. TRBV7-5 is termed a pseudogene. CDR3 length: 17 amino acids. The CDR3 spells CARSHAPRTGKDYEQYF. CDR3 nucleotides: TGTGCCAGAAGCCACGCGCCCAGGACAGGGAAGGACTACGAGCAGTACTTC.

V and J are TRBV5-5 and TRBJ2-1; tentatively, D is TRBD1 (5 bases). V lost 0 bases, J lost 4 bases, and 5 bases lay in between. The CDR3 is made up of 13 amino acids. Germline V gene sequence: CDR1 SGHKS, CDR2 YYEKEE (reference sequence). CDR3 loop: CASSLGQYNEQFF. The CDR3 coding sequence is TGTGCCAGCAGCTTGGGACAGTACAATGAGCAGTTCTTC.

The rearrangement links TRBV11-2 to TRBJ2-6; 7 positions agree with TRBD1. The CDR3 spans 19 residues. The J segment lost 0 bases and the V segment lost 1 base, leaving 9 bases of the junction unmatched. Germline V gene data show CDR1 as SGHAT and CDR2 as FQNNGV. The CDR3 DNA follows: TGTGCCAGCAGCTTAGTTTATGCGACAGGGACCTCTGGGGCCAACGTCCTGACTTTC. Residues: CASSLVYATGTSGANVLTF.

The chain couples TRBV7-2 to TRBJ2-1; 7 positions agree with TRBD2. After removal of 5 bases from V and 7 bases from J, the junction contained 14 bases not matched to a gene. This CDR3 has 16 residues. From germline, CDR1 is SGHTA and CDR2 FQGNSA. The CDR3 coding sequence is TGTGCCAGCAGCCCTGTCGGGGGGAAGGGGAAGAATGAGCAGTTCTTC. Its protein is CASSPVGGKGKNEQFF.

CDR3 protein: CATRRGQSTDTQYF. Here the CDR3 DNA reads TGTGCCACCCGACGTGGACAGTCCACAGATACGCAGTATTTT. The rearrangement uses TRBV19 and TRBJ2-3; TRBD1 might be the D (6 bases). V was pared by 10 bases and J by 2 bases, with 16 bases between. CDR3 length: 14 residues. In germline, CDR1 is LNHDA, CDR2 SQIVND (reference sequence).